This TCR beta chain emerged from a study of OX40 agonist ivuxolimab in advanced cancers. This CDR3 region has 14 residues. Losses at the gene ends were 6 bases for V and 5 bases for J; bases not matched to a gene: 5. The germline V gene encodes CDR1 ENHRY and CDR2 SYGVKD. Study-wide results and caveats: At 0.1 to 3.0 mg/kg and by week 6, clonal expansion occurred in CD4+ and CD8+ blood T cells. On average, a greater number of expanded clones characterised CD8+ T cells relative to CD4+.

Baseline, cycle 4 day 1, and cycle 7 day 1 were the blood sampling points. Profiled with immunoSEQ multiplex PCR; TCRdb holds only in-frame clones, not every one. Found here are tens of thousands of clones, about 82% of them singletons; the top ten hold under 2%. This clone has more than one count but fewer than ten. Its target is unknown. The genes are TRBV10-3 and TRBJ2-2; 8 nucleotides align to TRBD1. The receptor's source is an adult with an advanced solid tumor such as melanoma, head and neck, liver or kidney cancer. The source material was CD4+ or CD8+ T cells sorted from blood, sampled in a trial of the OX40 agonist ivuxolimab. The CDR3 sequence: CAISAQGVTGELFF. Written as DNA, the CDR3 is TGTGCCATCAGCGCACAGGGGGTGACCGGGGAGCTGTTTTTT.